One sample yielded the 18 T cell receptor beta chains listed below, sequenced in a study of T cell changes during pregnancy in multiple sclerosis. Assay: immunoSEQ multiplex PCR; the TCRdb copy retains only in-frame clones and omits some. The table has 45,000 or so clones, more than 75% seen once. This sample comprised CD8+ T cells from peripheral blood mononuclear cells, obtained after pregnancy. The source is a female donor in good health, enrolled as a control in a pregnancy study.

This rearrangement joins TRBV27 to TRBJ2-7, with TRBD1 matching 8 bases. Germline V gene lookup returns CDR1 MNHEY and CDR2 SMNVEV (reference sequence). The CDR3 is made up of 13 amino acids. V shed 6 bases and J 0 bases; nucleotides not matched to a gene: 1. DNA of the CDR3: TGTGCCAGCAGGGACAGGGCCTCCTACGAGCAGTACTTC. Its protein product is CASRDRASYEQYF.

The CDR3 here is CASSSDWNTEAFF. The CDR3 nucleotides are TGTGCCAGCAGCTCCGACTGGAACACTGAAGCTTTCTTT. The chain couples TRBV7-9 to TRBJ1-1; D gene unclear. Trimming removed 4 bases at V and 1 base at J, with 7 bases between. Germline V gene sequence: CDR1 SEHNR, CDR2 FQNEAQ (reference sequence). This CDR3 comprises 13 residues.

J is TRBJ2-5 and V is TRBV6-6, with D perhaps TRBD2 (7 bases). This CDR3 comprises 13 residues. V lost 6 bases to trimming and J lost 5 bases, with 13 bases between them. The germline V gene encodes CDR1 MNHNY and CDR2 SVGAGI (reference sequence). CDR3 amino acids: CASRARGQETQYF. In DNA form, the CDR3 reads TGTGCCAGCAGGGCGCGGGGGCAGGAGACCCAGTACTTC.

This sequence joins TRBV7-9 and TRBJ2-1; 12 nucleotides match TRBD1. V was clipped by 11 bases and J by 10 bases; unmatched bases: 12. Germline loops: CDR1 SEHNR, CDR2 FQNEAQ (reference sequence). The CDR3 loop spans 14 amino acids. The DNA of the CDR3 is TGTGCCTGCCGGGGGGGACAGGGGGCGAAAGAGCAGTTCTTC. Amino acids: CACRGGQGAKEQFF.

This clone was seen once. The chain couples TRBV11-3 to TRBJ2-1; 11 bases map to TRBD2. CDR3 length equals 17 residues. Losses at the gene ends were 4 bases for V and 0 bases for J; bases not matched to a gene: 5. CDR1 SGHNT and CDR2 YENEEA come from the germline V gene. The DNA of the CDR3 is TGTGCCAGCAGCTCCACTAGCGGGGGAAGCTCCTACAATGAGCAGTTCTTC. It is translated as CASSSTSGGSSYNEQFF.

This chain uses TRBV11-1 with TRBJ2-7; 7 bases match TRBD1. CDR3 length equals 14 residues. The ends lost 2 bases at V and 2 bases at J; junction bases unmatched: 3. Germline lookup yields CDR1 SGHAT and CDR2 FQDESV (reference sequence). The CDR3 DNA reads TGTGCCAGCAGCTTAAGGGACAGACCCTACGAGCAGTACTTC. This codes for CASSLRDRPYEQYF.

The gene calls are TRBV11-2 and TRBJ2-1; 13 bases line up with TRBD2. After removal of 3 bases from V and 5 bases from J, the junction contained 7 bases not matched to a gene. The germline V gene encodes CDR1 SGHAT and CDR2 FQNNGV. The CDR3 runs 17 residues. The CDR3 protein is CASSLPLAGGFNNEQFF. The CDR3 DNA is TGTGCCAGCAGCTTGCCACTAGCGGGGGGGTTTAACAATGAGCAGTTCTTC.

This clone has only one observation. The J gene is TRBJ2-1, the V gene TRBV7-9; TRBD2 aligns across 11 bases. This CDR3 region has 16 residues. V lost 0 bases and J lost 5; bases outside the gene matches: 3. Germline V gene sequence: CDR1 SEHNR, CDR2 FQNEAQ (reference sequence). CDR3 DNA sequence: TGTGCCAGCAGCTTAGCTAGCGGGGGGGGCCACAATGAGCAGTTCTTC. This gives the protein CASSLASGGGHNEQFF.

This chain uses TRBV6-5 with TRBJ2-6; maybe TRBD2 (6 bases). V was pared by 6 bases and J by 3 bases, with 12 bases between. There are 15 residues in the CDR3. Germline V lookup: CDR1 MNHEY, CDR2 SVGAGI. DNA of the CDR3: TGTGCCAGCAGGCGGAGGGGCTTTGGGGCCAACGTCCTGACTTTC. Residues: CASRRRGFGANVLTF.

The rearrangement uses TRBV28 and TRBJ2-3, with TRBD1 matching over 7 bases. Trimming removed 6 bases from V and 0 bases from J; junction bases left unmatched: 9. Germline V CDR1 and CDR2: MDHEN, SYDVKM. CDR3 size: 16 residues. CDR3 nucleotide sequence: TGTGCCAGCAGACTCACTGGACAGGCTAGCACAGATACGCAGTATTTT. Translation gives CASRLTGQASTDTQYF.

This rearrangement joins TRBV29-1 to TRBJ1-1, with D possibly matching TRBD1 (6 bases). V lost 6 bases, J lost 6 bases, and 17 bases lay in between. CDR1 is SQVTM, CDR2 ANQGSEA, per germline. There are 13 residues in the CDR3. In DNA, the CDR3 is TGCAGCGTGATAACAGGGTCCGACGCTGAAGCTTTCTTT. Its translation: CSVITGSDAEAFF. The full variable domain, in which reference TRBV29-1 and TRBJ1-1 provide the parts outside the CDR3, is SAVISQKPSRDICQRGTSLTIQCQVDSQVTMMFWYRQQPGQSLTLIATANQGSEATYESGFVIDKFPISRPNLTFSTLTVSNMSPEDSSIYLCSVITGSDAEAFFGQGTRLTVV.

The chain joins TRBV28 to TRBJ2-5, with 12 bases identical to TRBD2. From germline, CDR1 is MDHEN and CDR2 SYDVKM. V trimming: 5 bases; J trimming: 5 bases; junction bases outside the gene matches: 9. The CDR3 is 16 residues long. CDR3 bases: TGTGCCAGCAGTATTACTAGCGGGGGGCGGGTCGAGACCCAGTACTTC. Amino acids: CASSITSGGRVETQYF.

This rearrangement joins TRBV7-6 to TRBJ1-4; maybe TRBD1 (6 bases). The CDR3 runs 15 residues. V lost 5 bases, J lost 8 bases, and 18 bases lay in between. CDR1 SGHVS and CDR2 FNYEAQ come from the germline V gene. The CDR3 is CASSREQGRNEKLFF. The DNA of the CDR3 is TGTGCCAGCAGCCGCGAACAGGGCCGGAACGAAAAACTGTTTTTT.

The rearrangement uses TRBV7-6 and TRBJ2-7; 12 nucleotides agree with TRBD2. J lost 1 base, V lost 5 bases, and 3 bases had no gene match. In germline, CDR1 is SGHVS, CDR2 FNYEAQ. CDR3 length equals 15 residues. The CDR3 loop is CASSPGLAGSYEQYF. For the CDR3, the DNA is TGTGCCAGCAGCCCTGGACTAGCGGGGTCCTACGAGCAGTACTTC.

Concerning this clone itself: One end of the junction varies from germline; a read error may be responsible. The sample has other DNA sequences that encode this CDR3 too. V gene TRBV9 combines with J gene TRBJ2-3; 10 bases fit TRBD2. This CDR3 spans 15 amino acids. Germline CDR1 reads SGDLS; CDR2 reads YYNGEE. CDR3 coding DNA: TGTGCCAGCAGCCCCTCTAGCGGGGGCACAGATACACAGTATTTT. Translated: CASSPSSGGTDTQYF.

The chain is built from TRBV4-2 and TRBJ1-5; 8 nucleotides match TRBD1. Germline CDR1 and CDR2: LGHNA and YNFKEQ. Germline trimming cut 4 bases from V and 2 bases from J; bases unmatched to any gene: 7. The CDR3 has 16 amino acids. CDR3 region: CASSLQGARGNQPQHF. The CDR3 DNA follows: TGTGCCAGCAGCCTCCAGGGGGCGAGGGGCAATCAGCCCCAGCATTTT.

Concerning this clone itself: Being one base from a much bigger clone, this may be a read error. The sample holds other DNA sequences that translate to the same CDR3. This sequence joins TRBV6-1 and TRBJ1-1; unclear D gene. This CDR3 has 14 residues. Germline CDR1 MNHNS, CDR2 SASEGT. The DNA for the CDR3 is TGTGCTAGCAGTGACTGGGAGTTTAACACTGAAGCTTTCTTT. It is translated as CASSDWEFNTEAFF.

The rearrangement uses TRBV12-5 and TRBJ2-1, with D perhaps matching TRBD2 (6 bases). The CDR3 is made up of 13 amino acids. CDR1 is LGHNT, CDR2 FRNRAP, per germline. V was pared by 8 bases and J by 7 bases, with 15 bases between. The CDR3 DNA follows: TGTGCTAGTTCCCTGGAGGGTGGGAATGAGCAGTTCTTC. It is translated as CASSLEGGNEQFF.